Given below is one T cell receptor beta chain in context. The data stem from a study of shared T cell receptors in the human thymus. Produced via immunoSEQ multiplex PCR; TCRdb's table is partial and in-frame only. The sample lists some 700,000 clones, roughly 90% seen once, with 0.0085% to 0.012% in the top ten. This CDR3 has 14 amino acids. Germline V CDR1 and CDR2: MNHEY, SMNVEV (reference sequence). V was shortened by 3 bases and J by 5 bases, with 11 bases between the two germline ends. These same data were also listed under a study on human thymus T cells. That study adds: Serving as donors were healthy Finnish infants, each of whom was having open corrective surgery for congenital heart defects. Thymic samples were excised during corrective heart operations. Apparent skewing of V and J gene usage characterized both thymic and blood repertoires. The related literature has documented a marked overlap of thymic repertoires among unrelated individuals.

This chain joins TRBV27 and TRBJ2-1; D perhaps matches TRBD2 (5 bases). This receptor was identified in a boy in the first two years of life with a congenital heart defect. The sequencing sample was made of thymocytes. The CDR3, as DNA: TGTGCCAGCAGTTTCGGAGCGGCCGACAATGAGCAGTTCTTC. This gives the protein CASSFGAADNEQFF.